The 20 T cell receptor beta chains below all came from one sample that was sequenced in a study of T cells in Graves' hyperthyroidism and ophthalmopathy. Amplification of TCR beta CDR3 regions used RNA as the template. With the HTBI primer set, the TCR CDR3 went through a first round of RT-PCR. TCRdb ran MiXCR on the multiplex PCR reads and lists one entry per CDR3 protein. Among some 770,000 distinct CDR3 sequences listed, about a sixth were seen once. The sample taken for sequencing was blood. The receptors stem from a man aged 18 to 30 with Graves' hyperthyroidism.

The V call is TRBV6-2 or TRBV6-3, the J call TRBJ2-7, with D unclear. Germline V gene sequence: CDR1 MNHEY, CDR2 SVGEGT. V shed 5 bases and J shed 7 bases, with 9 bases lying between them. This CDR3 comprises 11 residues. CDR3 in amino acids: CASSQSREQYF. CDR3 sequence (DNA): TGTGCCAGCAGTCAGTCTAGAGAGCAGTACTTC.

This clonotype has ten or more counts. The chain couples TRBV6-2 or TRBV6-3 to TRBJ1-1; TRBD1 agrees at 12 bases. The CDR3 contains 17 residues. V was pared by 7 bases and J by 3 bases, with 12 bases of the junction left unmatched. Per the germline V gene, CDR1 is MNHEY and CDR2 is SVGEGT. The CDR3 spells CASTVLGTGGSDTEAFF. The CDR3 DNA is TGTGCCAGCACCGTCCTAGGGACAGGGGGCTCGGACACTGAAGCTTTCTTT.

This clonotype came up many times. The CDR3 sequence: CASSMTGTPQIVQYF. DNA of the CDR3: TGTGCCAGCTCGATGACCGGGACACCGCAGATAGTGCAGTATTTT. This rearrangement joins TRBV28 to TRBJ2-3; D perhaps matches TRBD1 (6 bases). Germline V gene data show CDR1 as MDHEN and CDR2 as SYDVKM. CDR3 length: 15 residues. Trimming took off 8 bases at V and 11 bases at J, with 26 bases between the two ends.

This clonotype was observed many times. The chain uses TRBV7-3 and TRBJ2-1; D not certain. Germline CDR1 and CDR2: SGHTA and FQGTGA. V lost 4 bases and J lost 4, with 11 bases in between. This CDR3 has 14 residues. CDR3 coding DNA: TGTGCCAGCAGCTCCGCTCAGAGGTACAATGAGCAGTTCTTC. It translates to CASSSAQRYNEQFF.

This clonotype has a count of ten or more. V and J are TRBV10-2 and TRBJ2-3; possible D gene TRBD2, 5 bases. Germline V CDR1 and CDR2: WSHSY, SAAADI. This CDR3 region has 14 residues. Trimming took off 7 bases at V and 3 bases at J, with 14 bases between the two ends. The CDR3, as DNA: TGCGCCAGCACGAACAGCGGTGGAACAGATACGCAGTATTTT. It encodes CASTNSGGTDTQYF.

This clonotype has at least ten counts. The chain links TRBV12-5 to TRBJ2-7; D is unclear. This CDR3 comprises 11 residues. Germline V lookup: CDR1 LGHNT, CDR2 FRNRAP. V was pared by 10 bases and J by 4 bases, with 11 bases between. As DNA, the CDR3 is TGTGCTACTACCTCGTCGTACGAGCAGTACTTC. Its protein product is CATTSSYEQYF.

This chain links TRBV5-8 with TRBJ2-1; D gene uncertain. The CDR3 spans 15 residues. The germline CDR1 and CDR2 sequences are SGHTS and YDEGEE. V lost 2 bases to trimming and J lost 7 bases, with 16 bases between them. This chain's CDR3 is CASSFNARFNNEQFF. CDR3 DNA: TGTGCCAGCAGCTTCAACGCTAGGTTCAATAATGAGCAGTTCTTC.

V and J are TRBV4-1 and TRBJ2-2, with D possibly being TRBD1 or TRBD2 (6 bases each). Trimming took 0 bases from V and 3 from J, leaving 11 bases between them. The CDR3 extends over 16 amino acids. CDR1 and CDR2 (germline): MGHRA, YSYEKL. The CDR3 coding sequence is TGCGCCAGCAGCCAAGAAGACGGGGGCTACACCGGGGAGCTGTTTTTT. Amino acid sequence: CASSQEDGGYTGELFF.

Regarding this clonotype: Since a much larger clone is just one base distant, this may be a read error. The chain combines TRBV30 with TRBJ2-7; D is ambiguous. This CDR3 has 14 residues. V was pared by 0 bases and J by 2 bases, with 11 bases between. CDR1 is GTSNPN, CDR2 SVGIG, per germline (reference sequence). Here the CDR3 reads CAWSVSPQTYEQYF. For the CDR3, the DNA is TGTGCCTGGAGTGTATCCCCCCAAACCTACGAGCAGTACTTC.

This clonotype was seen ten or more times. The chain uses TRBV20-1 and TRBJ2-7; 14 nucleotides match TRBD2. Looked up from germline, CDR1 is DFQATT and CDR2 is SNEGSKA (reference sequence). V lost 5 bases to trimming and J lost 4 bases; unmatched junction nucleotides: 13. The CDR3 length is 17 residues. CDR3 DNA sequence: TGCAGTGCTTCCCCCGGGACTAGCGGGAGTAAAAGGTACGAGCAGTACTTC. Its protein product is CSASPGTSGSKRYEQYF.

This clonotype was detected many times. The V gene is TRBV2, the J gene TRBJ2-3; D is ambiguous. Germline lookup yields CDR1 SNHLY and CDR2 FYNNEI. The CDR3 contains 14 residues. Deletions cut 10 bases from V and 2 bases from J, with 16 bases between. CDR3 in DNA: TGTGCCATAGACTCGAGACCTTCCACAGATACGCAGTATTTT. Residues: CAIDSRPSTDTQYF.

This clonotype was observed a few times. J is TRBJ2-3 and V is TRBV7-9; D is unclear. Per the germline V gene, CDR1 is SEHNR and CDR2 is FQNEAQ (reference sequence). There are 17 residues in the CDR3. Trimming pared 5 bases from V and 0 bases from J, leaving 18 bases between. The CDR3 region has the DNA TGTGCCAGCAGCCCCAAACGACAAGCTCCTAGCACAGATACGCAGTATTTT. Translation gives CASSPKRQAPSTDTQYF.

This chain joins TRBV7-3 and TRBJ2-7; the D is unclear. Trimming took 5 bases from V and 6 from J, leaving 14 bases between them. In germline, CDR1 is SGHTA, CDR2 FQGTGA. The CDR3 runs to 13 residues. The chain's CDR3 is CASSPTIGGEQYF. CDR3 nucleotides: TGTGCCAGCAGCCCTACGATAGGTGGCGAGCAGTACTTC.

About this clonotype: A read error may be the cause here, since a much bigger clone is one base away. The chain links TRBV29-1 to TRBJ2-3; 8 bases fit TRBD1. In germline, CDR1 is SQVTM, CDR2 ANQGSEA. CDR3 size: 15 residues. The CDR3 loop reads CNVKRTGSGTDTQYF. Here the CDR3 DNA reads TGCAACGTGAAGCGGACAGGGAGCGGCACAGATACGCAGTATTTT.

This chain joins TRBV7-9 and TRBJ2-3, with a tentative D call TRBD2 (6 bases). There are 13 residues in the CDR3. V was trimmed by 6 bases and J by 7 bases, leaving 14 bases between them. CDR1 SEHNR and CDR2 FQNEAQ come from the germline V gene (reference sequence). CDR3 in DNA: TGTGCCAGCAGTGGACTGGGGGACTATACGCAGTATTTT. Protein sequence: CASSGLGDYTQYF.

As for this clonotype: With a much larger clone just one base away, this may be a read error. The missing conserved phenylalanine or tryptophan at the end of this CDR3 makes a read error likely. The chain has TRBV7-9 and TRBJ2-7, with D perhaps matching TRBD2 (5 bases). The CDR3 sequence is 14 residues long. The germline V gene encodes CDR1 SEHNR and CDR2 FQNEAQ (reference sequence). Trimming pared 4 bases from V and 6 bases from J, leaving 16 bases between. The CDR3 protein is CASSSPRGRLEQYL. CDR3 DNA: TGTGCCAGCAGCTCTCCCCGGGGTCGTCTCGAGCAGTACCTC.

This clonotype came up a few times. The CDR3 sequence: CASSQDVGTGVNEKLFF. CDR3 nucleotides: TGCGCCAGCAGCCAAGATGTCGGGACAGGGGTGAATGAAAAACTGTTTTTT. The chain employs TRBV4-3 and TRBJ1-4; 10 bases align to TRBD1. Germline values: CDR1 LGHNA, CDR2 YSLEER. The trim removed 0 bases at V and 5 bases at J, leaving 6 bases unmatched. This CDR3 is 17 amino acids long.

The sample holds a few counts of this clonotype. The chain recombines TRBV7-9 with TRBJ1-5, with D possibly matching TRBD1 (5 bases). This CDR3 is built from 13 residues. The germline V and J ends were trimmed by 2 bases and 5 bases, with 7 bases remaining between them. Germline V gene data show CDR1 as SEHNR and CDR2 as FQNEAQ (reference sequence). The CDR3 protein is CASSLQGHQPQHF. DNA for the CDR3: TGTGCCAGCAGCTTACAGGGTCATCAGCCCCAGCATTTT.

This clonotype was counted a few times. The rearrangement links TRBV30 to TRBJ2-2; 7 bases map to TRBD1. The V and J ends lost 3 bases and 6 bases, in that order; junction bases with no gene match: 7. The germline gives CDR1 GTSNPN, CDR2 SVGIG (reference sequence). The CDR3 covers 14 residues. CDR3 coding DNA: TGTGCCTGGAGCCGGGACAGCCAACCCGGGGAGCTGTTTTTT. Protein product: CAWSRDSQPGELFF.

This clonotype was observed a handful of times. This CDR3 is CASSSGTGGLTSTDTQYF. For the CDR3, the DNA is TGCGCCAGCAGCTCTGGGACAGGGGGGCTAACTAGCACAGATACGCAGTATTTT. This chain joins TRBV5-1 and TRBJ2-3; 11 nucleotides line up with TRBD1. J lost 0 bases, V lost 3 bases, and 9 bases had no gene match. The CDR3 contains 18 residues. The germline V gene has CDR1 SGHRS and CDR2 YFSETQ.